The 20 T cell receptor beta chains presented below share a single source sample, sequenced in a study of T cell repertoires in cytomegalovirus infection. TCRdb recomputed calls from the reads with MiXCR, one row per CDR3 protein. Among roughly 720,000 distinct CDR3 sequences listed, about a third were seen once. Sequencing was done on a sample of PBMCs. The source is a human donor in good health (CMV status not recorded). Some clones in this sample may be carry-over from other donors' samples.

V and J are TRBV20-1 and TRBJ2-7, with D possibly being TRBD2 (6 bases). Looked up from germline, CDR1 is DFQATT and CDR2 is SNEGSKA (reference sequence). The CDR3 spans 14 residues. Trimming left V 1 base short and J 3 bases short, with 13 bases between. CDR3 in DNA: TGCAGTGCTAGAGCAGGAGGGCTAGGCTACGAGCAGTACTTC. Translating it yields CSARAGGLGYEQYF.

A few counts support this clonotype. The chain recombines TRBV24-1 with TRBJ2-5; D is uncertain. The CDR3 is 13 residues long. V was clipped by 6 bases and J by 5 bases, with 12 bases between them. Germline V lookup: CDR1 KGHDR, CDR2 SFDVKD. The CDR3, as DNA: TGTGCCACCAGTCAGGCCGACGGGGAGACCCAGTACTTC. Its protein is CATSQADGETQYF.

CDR3 in amino acids: CASTSIQGAQPQHF. DNA for the CDR3: TGTGCCAGCACATCCATCCAGGGGGCACAGCCCCAGCATTTT. This sequence joins TRBV27 and TRBJ1-5; 8 bases line up with TRBD1. Trimming cost V 7 bases and J 7 bases; bases outside gene matches: 9. The CDR3 covers 14 residues. Germline V lookup: CDR1 MNHEY, CDR2 SMNVEV (reference sequence).

This clonotype occurred a few times. V usage is TRBV7-6 and J usage is TRBJ1-5, with D unresolved. The CDR3 runs 13 residues. V was pared by 4 bases and J by 6 bases, with 10 bases between. Germline V gene sequence: CDR1 SGHVS, CDR2 FNYEAQ. The CDR3 nucleotides read TGTGCCAGCAGCTCACGTCCGGGTCAGCCCCAGCATTTT. This translates into CASSSRPGQPQHF.

This sequence joins TRBV4-2 and TRBJ1-4; possible D gene TRBD1, 5 bases. From germline, CDR1 is LGHNA and CDR2 YNFKEQ. Trimming pared 0 bases from V and 8 bases from J, leaving 16 bases between. This CDR3 region has 16 residues. The CDR3 sequence is CASSQEPGRKYEKLFF. Written as DNA, the CDR3 is TGTGCCAGCAGCCAAGAACCGGGGCGAAAATACGAAAAACTGTTTTTT.

The chain uses TRBV10-3 and TRBJ1-4; TRBD1 agrees at 10 bases. This CDR3 is 16 amino acids long. J lost 4 bases, V lost 3 bases, and 5 bases had no gene match. Germline assignment: CDR1 ENHRY and CDR2 SYGVKD. The CDR3 is CAISERDRGNNEKLFF. For the CDR3, the DNA is TGTGCCATCAGTGAAAGGGACAGGGGAAATAATGAAAAACTGTTTTTT.

The rearrangement links TRBV6-2 or TRBV6-3 to TRBJ1-2, with 8 positions matching TRBD1. This CDR3 has 16 amino acids. Germline CDR1 and CDR2: MNHEY and SVGEGT. V was pared by 5 bases and J by 0 bases, with 8 bases of the junction left unmatched. The CDR3 bases are TGTGCCAGCAGTCACTTACCGACAGGGGCTAACTATGGCTACACCTTC. This gives the protein CASSHLPTGANYGYTF.

The sample holds a few counts of this clonotype. The chain is built from TRBV6-2 or TRBV6-3 and TRBJ2-7, with a weak D call TRBD2 (6 bases). Germline V CDR1 and CDR2: MNHEY, SVGEGT. The CDR3 runs to 13 residues. The V and J ends lost 5 bases and 5 bases respectively, with 13 bases between them. CDR3 DNA: TGTGCCAGCAGTCGAGCCCCGGGAGACGAGCAGTACTTC. Protein product: CASSRAPGDEQYF.

This clonotype was seen a handful of times. The chain combines TRBV4-1 with TRBJ1-6, with D perhaps matching TRBD1 (6 bases). Trimming took 2 bases from V and 0 from J, leaving 20 bases between them. The CDR3 is 20 residues long. Per the germline V gene, CDR1 is MGHRA and CDR2 is YSYEKL. DNA of the CDR3: TGCGCCAGCAGCCAAAGTACGGACAGCTCCCCGAGCTCCTATAATTCACCCCTCCACTTT. As protein: CASSQSTDSSPSSYNSPLHF.

CDR3 sequence reads: CASSVASGGRGGYTF. CDR3 DNA sequence: TGTGCCAGCAGCGTAGCTTCGGGCGGCAGAGGTGGCTACACCTTC. The rearrangement links TRBV9 to TRBJ1-2; D is undetermined. This CDR3 is built from 15 residues. Per germline, CDR1 SGDLS and CDR2 YYNGEE. V was trimmed by 0 bases and J by 7 bases, leaving 16 bases between them.

Worth noting for this clonotype: A much larger clone is a single base away; this may be a read error. The chain combines TRBV6-2 or TRBV6-3 with TRBJ2-3, with TRBD2 identical over 7 bases. From germline, CDR1 is MNHEY and CDR2 SVGEGT. The CDR3 contains 15 residues. CDR3 nucleotide sequence: TGTTCCAGCAGTTACTCATCGGGGGGTGCAGATACGCAGTATTTT. Amino acid sequence: CSSSYSSGGADTQYF.

This clonotype was seen ten or more times. This chain connects TRBV20-1 to TRBJ1-1; a possible D gene is TRBD1 (6 bases). CDR1 DFQATT and CDR2 SNEGSKA come from the germline V gene (reference sequence). Trimming left V 6 bases short and J 0 bases short, with 14 bases between. The CDR3 runs to 14 residues. CDR3 region: CSAPGQPVNTEAFF. The CDR3 DNA reads TGCAGTGCCCCCGGACAGCCGGTGAACACTGAAGCTTTCTTT.

The chain carries TRBV12-3 or TRBV12-4 and TRBJ2-3; 9 nucleotides align to TRBD1. Unmatched junction bases numbered 6, after V lost 5 bases and J lost 3 bases. The CDR3 runs 15 residues. Here the CDR3 reads CASSIPGQGTDTQYF. The CDR3 nucleotides read TGTGCCAGCAGTATACCGGGACAGGGAACAGATACGCAGTATTTT.

This clonotype was seen repeatedly, ten times or more. The gene calls are TRBV7-2 and TRBJ1-1; D might be TRBD1 (6 bases). This CDR3 region has 14 residues. The germline V and J ends were trimmed by 0 bases and 6 bases, with 11 bases remaining between them. CDR1 and CDR2 from the germline V gene are SGHTA and FQGNSA. CDR3 protein: CASSLAGGLSEAFF. CDR3 coding DNA: TGTGCCAGCAGCTTAGCAGGGGGTCTCTCTGAAGCTTTCTTT.

The chain combines TRBV12-3 or TRBV12-4 with TRBJ2-1; D not resolved. V dropped 3 bases and J dropped 6 bases, with 6 bases sitting between them. The CDR3 covers 12 residues. CDR3 bases: TGTGCCAGCAGTTTTATCGGCAATGAGCAGTTCTTC. This codes for CASSFIGNEQFF.

J is TRBJ2-5 and V is TRBV9; 11 bases map to TRBD1. Per germline, CDR1 SGDLS and CDR2 YYNGEE. The CDR3 runs to 16 residues. With 3 bases clipped from V and 5 bases from J, the junction kept 9 bases outside the gene matches. CDR3 in DNA: TGTGCCAGCAGCGCCTGGACAGGGGGCGAAATGGAGACCCAGTACTTC. It is translated as CASSAWTGGEMETQYF. The full variable domain, completed using reference TRBV9 and TRBJ2-5, is DSGVTQTPKHLITATGQRVTLRCSPRSGDLSVYWYQQSLDQGLQFLIQYYNGEERAKGNILERFSAQQFPDLHSELNLSSLELGDSALYFCASSAWTGGEMETQYFGPGTRLLVL.

V usage is TRBV20-1 and J usage is TRBJ2-7; TRBD2 is a possible D gene (6 bases). The V and J ends lost 3 bases and 2 bases respectively, with 14 bases between them. From germline, CDR1 is DFQATT and CDR2 SNEGSKA (reference sequence). The CDR3 is 14 amino acids. The CDR3 is CSASQFSGAYEQYF. CDR3 nucleotides: TGCAGTGCTAGTCAGTTTTCGGGGGCCTACGAGCAGTACTTC.

This clonotype was detected a few times. The rearrangement uses TRBV20-1 and TRBJ1-1, with D unclear. V was cut by 5 bases and J by 1 base, with 8 bases left in between. Per germline, CDR1 DFQATT and CDR2 SNEGSKA (reference sequence). This CDR3 is built from 12 residues. The CDR3 spells CSAQVSNTEAFF. CDR3 DNA: TGCAGTGCTCAGGTATCGAACACTGAAGCTTTCTTT.

As for this clonotype: The junction and the germline gene differ at one end; a read error may be behind it. V usage is TRBV4-1 and J usage is TRBJ1-5; D ambiguous. CDR1 is MGHRA, CDR2 YSYEKL, per germline. The CDR3 covers 12 residues. CDR3 nucleotides: TGCGCCAGCAGCCAAAATCCCGGGGTCAAGCCTTTT. This sequence encodes CASSQNPGVKPF.

The chain employs TRBV12-3 or TRBV12-4 and TRBJ1-1, with D uncertain. This CDR3 has 14 residues. Trimming stripped 2 bases from V and 1 base from J, with 8 bases between. CDR3 in amino acids: CASSLRSSNTEAFF. CDR3 sequence (DNA): TGTGCCAGCAGTTTAAGGAGCTCGAACACTGAAGCTTTCTTT.